This TCR beta chain was identified during a study of CD8 T cells in Susac syndrome. As for the study in general: Within the sequenced Susac syndrome patient group, over five exhibited active disease and roughly eight were in remission. General study results and limits: Peak Susac CD8+ clonal expansion occurred in TEMRA cells and active patients.

A word on this clonotype: The antigen is not known.

It was with random hexamers that roughly 0.5 to 1 ug RNA was reverse transcribed. TCRdb processed the immunoSEQ multiplex PCR reads anew with MiXCR; each CDR3 protein has one entry. The table lists more than 150,000 distinct CDR3 sequences, over 90% of them singletons. Germline V gives CDR1 SGDLS, CDR2 YYNGEE. This CDR3 has 15 residues. After removal of 0 bases from V and 3 bases from J, the junction contained 0 bases not matched to a gene. The J gene is TRBJ2-7, the V gene TRBV9, with TRBD2 matching over 13 bases. The sequence came from a human donor with Susac syndrome. Sequencing was performed on CD8+ T cells from PBMCs. The CDR3 is CASSVGLAGGYEQYF. The DNA of the CDR3 is TGTGCCAGCAGCGTAGGACTAGCGGGGGGCTACGAGCAGTACTTC.